Below, 22 T cell receptor beta chains from the same sample are listed, as sequenced in a study of shared clonotypes between healthy human individuals. The repertoire was sequenced with immunoSEQ multiplex PCR; TCRdb's copy has only in-frame clones and lacks some. Among approximately 1.1 million clones, 78% were seen once, and the ten largest hold 0.5% to 0.6%. The specimen sequenced was memory CD4+ T cells from PBMCs. Subset here: CD45RA-negative fraction. The receptors come from a man younger than 35 in good health. Some clones in this sample may be carry-over from other donors' samples.

V and J are TRBV6-1 and TRBJ2-7; TRBD2 agrees at 10 bases. V lost 7 bases and J lost 2; bases outside the gene matches: 2. Germline-derived CDR1 and CDR2 are MNHNS and SASEGT. The CDR3 has 13 residues. The CDR3 DNA sequence: TGTGCCAGCAAACTAGCGGGACCCTACGAGCAGTACTTC. As protein: CASKLAGPYEQYF.

Only one count was recorded for this clone. The rearrangement links TRBV25-1 to TRBJ1-1, with no clear D. Per germline, CDR1 MGHDK and CDR2 SYGVNS. This CDR3 region has 12 residues. Trimming cost V 7 bases and J 1 base, with 7 bases left between them. CDR3 region: CASKWGNTEAFF. The CDR3 nucleotides are TGTGCCAGCAAGTGGGGGAACACTGAAGCTTTCTTT.

The chain couples TRBV5-1 to TRBJ1-3; D call uncertain. CDR3 length equals 14 residues. Trimming left V 0 bases short and J 1 base short, with 5 bases between. Germline V gene data show CDR1 as SGHRS and CDR2 as YFSETQ. CDR3 sequence: CASSLDTSGNTIYF. CDR3 bases: TGCGCCAGCAGCTTGGATACTTCTGGAAACACCATATATTTT.

A word on this clone: This specimen includes other DNA sequences encoding the same CDR3. The CDR3 loop is CASSLTSGRDTQYF. Written as DNA, the CDR3 is TGTGCCAGCAGCTTGACTAGCGGGCGGGATACGCAGTATTTT. V is TRBV7-3 and J is TRBJ2-3; TRBD2 matches at 10 bases. The V gene end was trimmed by 3 bases and the J gene end by 6 bases; junction bases not matched to a gene: 3. Germline CDR1 SGHTA, CDR2 FQGTGA. The CDR3 is 14 residues long.

A note on this clone: At the DNA level, this CDR3 is encoded by other sequences in the same sample as well. The rearrangement uses TRBV18 and TRBJ2-7; perhaps TRBD2 as D (5 bases). Trimming pared 6 bases from V and 2 bases from J, leaving 14 bases between. Germline V CDR1 and CDR2: KGHSH, LQKENI. This CDR3 is built from 14 residues. CDR3 region: CASSPGLEAYEQYF. As DNA, the CDR3 is TGTGCCAGCTCCCCTGGTTTGGAGGCCTACGAGCAGTACTTC.

V usage is TRBV20-1 and J usage is TRBJ1-1; the D gene is possibly TRBD1 (5 bases). The CDR3 spans 10 residues. Germline CDR1 is DFQATT and CDR2 is SNEGSKA (reference sequence). The CDR3 bases are TGCAGGTACAAGGGGACTGAAGCTTTCTTT. This codes for CRYKGTEAFF.

The V and J genes are TRBV5-5 and TRBJ2-4; D gene uncertain. Germline V lookup: CDR1 SGHKS, CDR2 YYEKEE (reference sequence). Trimming took off 3 bases at V and 5 bases at J, with 12 bases between the two ends. The CDR3 runs 14 residues. DNA of the CDR3: TGTGCCAGCAGCTCCGGGTCTTGGCAAAACATTCAGTACTTC. This sequence encodes CASSSGSWQNIQYF.

The V and J genes are TRBV9 and TRBJ2-3; 12 bases agree with TRBD2. CDR3 length: 15 amino acids. Unmatched junction bases numbered 3, after V lost 4 bases and J lost 3 bases. Germline values: CDR1 SGDLS, CDR2 YYNGEE. The CDR3 DNA sequence: TGTGCCAGCAGCACGACTAGCGGGAGAACAGATACGCAGTATTTT. Its translation: CASSTTSGRTDTQYF.

This rearrangement joins TRBV19 to TRBJ2-6; D unclear. Germline V gene data show CDR1 as LNHDA and CDR2 as SQIVND (reference sequence). The CDR3 extends over 15 amino acids. V was shortened by 1 base and J by 2 bases, with 6 bases between the two germline ends. CDR3 loop: CASSIVRTGANVLTF. CDR3 coding DNA: TGTGCCAGTAGTATAGTTAGGACTGGGGCCAACGTCCTGACTTTC.

This rearrangement joins TRBV20-1 to TRBJ1-1; no firm D call. The V gene's germline CDR1 is DFQATT and CDR2 SNEGSKA (reference sequence). The ends were cut back, 6 bases at V and 9 bases at J, with 11 bases in the middle. CDR3 length: 10 amino acids. This CDR3 is CSAVTPQAFF. Here the CDR3 DNA reads TGCAGTGCGGTGACACCGCAAGCTTTCTTT.

The V call is TRBV7-8, the J call TRBJ2-7; weak D call: TRBD1 (5 bases). The CDR3 length is 15 residues. Germline V gives CDR1 SGHVS, CDR2 FQNEAQ. V lost 1 base, J lost 2 bases, and 12 bases lay in between. This chain's CDR3 is CASSLGQGSTYEQYF. CDR3 in DNA: TGTGCCAGCAGCTTAGGGCAGGGTAGTACCTACGAGCAGTACTTC.

The chain couples TRBV28 to TRBJ1-1; D is undetermined. Germline assignment: CDR1 MDHEN and CDR2 SYDVKM. The CDR3 consists of 15 residues. V was trimmed by 2 bases and J by 1 base, leaving 11 bases between them. In DNA, the CDR3 is TGTGCCAGCAGTTTAAAAAAAGGCGGGAACACTGAAGCTTTCTTT. Its protein product is CASSLKKGGNTEAFF.

The genes are TRBV18 and TRBJ2-7, with 9 bases that match TRBD1. The CDR3 extends over 16 amino acids. J gave up 4 bases and V 3 bases, and 10 bases lay outside the gene matches. Germline loops: CDR1 KGHSH, CDR2 LQKENI. CDR3 in amino acids: CASSPGTGTRMYEQYF. The DNA for the CDR3 is TGTGCCAGCTCACCGGGGACAGGGACGAGAATGTACGAGCAGTACTTC. Supplemented by reference TRBV18 and TRBJ2-7, the full variable domain reads NAGVMQNPRHLVRRRGQEARLRCSPMKGHSHVYWYRQLPEEGLKFMVYLQKENIIDESGMPKERFSAEFPKEGPSILRIQQVVRGDSAAYFCASSPGTGTRMYEQYFGPGTRLTVT.

Points on this clone: The junction does not match germline at one end; this may be a read error. J is TRBJ2-5 and V is TRBV2, with 7 bases identical to TRBD2. The CDR3 length is 11 residues. From germline, CDR1 is SNHLY and CDR2 FYNNEI. The CDR3 loop reads CASRREGTVDF. The CDR3 DNA sequence: TGTGCCAGCCGCAGGGAGGGGACGGTGGACTTC.

A few counts support this clone. This chain connects TRBV6-1 to TRBJ1-4; D not resolved. CDR3 length: 11 amino acids. Trimming removed 5 bases from V and 5 bases from J, with 3 bases in between. Looked up from germline, CDR1 is MNHNS and CDR2 is SASEGT. CDR3 loop: CASSKNEKLFF. CDR3 sequence (DNA): TGTGCCAGCAGTAAAAATGAAAAACTGTTTTTT.

This chain joins TRBV6-1 and TRBJ1-1; 7 nucleotides line up with TRBD1. V was pared by 5 bases and J by 1 base, with 4 bases of the junction left unmatched. Germline CDR1 is MNHNS and CDR2 is SASEGT. CDR3 length: 14 residues. Here the CDR3 reads CASSLRTGNTEAFF. The CDR3 DNA is TGTGCCAGCAGTCTCCGGACAGGGAACACTGAAGCTTTCTTT.

On this clone itself: In the same sample, other DNA sequences code for this CDR3. This sequence joins TRBV20-1 and TRBJ2-5; 7 nucleotides agree with TRBD2. The ends lost 6 bases at V and 5 bases at J; junction bases unmatched: 3. This CDR3 comprises 11 residues. CDR1 is DFQATT, CDR2 SNEGSKA, per germline (reference sequence). The DNA of the CDR3 is TGCAGTGCAAGCGGGGAGGAGACCCAGTACTTC. Translation: CSASGEETQYF.

The chain joins TRBV27 to TRBJ2-3, with TRBD2 matching over 9 bases. With 1 base clipped from V and 4 bases from J, the junction kept 9 bases outside the gene matches. The CDR3 consists of 17 residues. CDR1 MNHEY and CDR2 SMNVEV come from the germline V gene (reference sequence). The CDR3 loop reads CASSLWALAGTSDTQYF. CDR3 sequence (DNA): TGTGCCAGCAGTTTATGGGCACTAGCGGGTACGTCAGATACGCAGTATTTT.

This rearrangement joins TRBV2 to TRBJ2-2; tentative D call: TRBD2 (6 bases). Looked up from germline, CDR1 is SNHLY and CDR2 is FYNNEI. The CDR3 has 13 amino acids. The V end was cut by 6 bases, the J end by 6 bases, with 11 bases between. The chain's CDR3 is CASRGGEPGELFF. The DNA for the CDR3 is TGTGCCAGCAGGGGGGGAGAACCCGGGGAGCTGTTTTTT.

The chain combines TRBV5-4 with TRBJ2-3, with D possibly being TRBD1 (6 bases). CDR1 and CDR2 (germline): SGHNT, YYREEE (reference sequence). V lost 1 base to trimming and J lost 2 bases, with 14 bases between them. This CDR3 is built from 16 residues. CDR3 sequence (DNA): TGTGCCAGCAGCTTGAAACAGGGTGGGACCACAGATACGCAGTATTTT. The encoded protein is CASSLKQGGTTDTQYF.

This sequence joins TRBV7-2 and TRBJ2-3; the match to TRBD2 covers 8 bases. This CDR3 is 15 amino acids long. V lost 5 bases and J lost 2; bases outside the gene matches: 6. Germline loops: CDR1 SGHTA, CDR2 FQGNSA. The CDR3 DNA follows: TGTGCCAGCAGCCCGAGCGGGAGTACCACAGATACGCAGTATTTT. It encodes CASSPSGSTTDTQYF.

The J gene is TRBJ2-1, the V gene TRBV5-6, with D uncertain. The CDR3 has 15 amino acids. Germline lookup yields CDR1 SGHDT and CDR2 YYEEEE. V gave up 5 bases and J gave up 0 bases, with 12 bases separating them. The CDR3 loop reads CASRQSLTSYNEQFF. DNA of the CDR3: TGTGCCAGCAGACAGTCCCTTACCTCCTACAATGAGCAGTTCTTC.